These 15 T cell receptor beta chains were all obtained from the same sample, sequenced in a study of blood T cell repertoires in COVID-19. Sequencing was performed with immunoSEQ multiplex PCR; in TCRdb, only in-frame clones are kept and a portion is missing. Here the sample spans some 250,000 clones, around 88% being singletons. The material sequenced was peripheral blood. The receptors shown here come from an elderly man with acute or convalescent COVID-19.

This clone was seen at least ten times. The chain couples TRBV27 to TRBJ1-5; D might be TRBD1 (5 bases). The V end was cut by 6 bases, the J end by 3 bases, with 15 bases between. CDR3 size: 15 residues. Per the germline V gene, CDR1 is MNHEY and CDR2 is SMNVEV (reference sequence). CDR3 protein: CASSLLGVTNQPQHF. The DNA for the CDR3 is TGTGCCAGCAGCCTCCTAGGGGTTACCAATCAGCCCCAGCATTTT.

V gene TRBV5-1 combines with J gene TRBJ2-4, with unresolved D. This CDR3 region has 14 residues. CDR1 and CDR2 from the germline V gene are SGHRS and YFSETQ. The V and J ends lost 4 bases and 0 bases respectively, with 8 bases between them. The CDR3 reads CASSLTLAKNIQYF. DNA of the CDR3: TGCGCCAGCAGCCTGACTCTAGCCAAAAACATTCAGTACTTC.

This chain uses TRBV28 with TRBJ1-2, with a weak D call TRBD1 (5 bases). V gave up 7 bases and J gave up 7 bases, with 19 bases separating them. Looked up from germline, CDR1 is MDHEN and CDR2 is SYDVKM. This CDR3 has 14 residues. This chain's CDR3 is CASMEGQKSGGYTF. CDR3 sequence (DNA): TGTGCCAGCATGGAGGGGCAGAAATCTGGTGGCTACACCTTC.

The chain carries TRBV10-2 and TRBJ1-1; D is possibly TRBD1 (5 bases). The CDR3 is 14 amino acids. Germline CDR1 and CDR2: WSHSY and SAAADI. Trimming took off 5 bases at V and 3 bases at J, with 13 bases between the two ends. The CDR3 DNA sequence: TGCGCCAGCAGTTTCACAGGAACCGACACTGAAGCTTTCTTT. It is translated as CASSFTGTDTEAFF.

CDR3 in amino acids: CASSLAGQVYGYTF. As DNA, the CDR3 is TGTGCCAGCAGCTTGGCCGGCCAGGTCTATGGCTACACCTTC. The rearrangement joins TRBV5-4 to TRBJ1-2, with D unresolved. The germline V gene encodes CDR1 SGHNT and CDR2 YYREEE (reference sequence). The CDR3 loop spans 14 amino acids. The ends were cut back, 0 bases at V and 4 bases at J, with 10 bases in the middle. Variable domain in full (rest from reference TRBV5-4 and TRBJ1-2): ETGVTQSPTHLIKTRGQQVTLRCSSQSGHNTVSWYQQALGQGPQFIFQYYREEENGRGNFPPRFSGLQFPNYSSELNVNALELDDSALYLCASSLAGQVYGYTFGSGTRLTVV.

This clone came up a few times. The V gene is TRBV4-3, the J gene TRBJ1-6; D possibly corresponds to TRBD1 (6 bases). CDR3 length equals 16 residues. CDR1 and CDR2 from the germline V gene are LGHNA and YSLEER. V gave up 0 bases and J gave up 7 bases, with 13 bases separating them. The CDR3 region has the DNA TGCGCCAGCAGCCAAGACGAGGGGGGGTGGAATTCACCCCTCCACTTT. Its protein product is CASSQDEGGWNSPLHF.

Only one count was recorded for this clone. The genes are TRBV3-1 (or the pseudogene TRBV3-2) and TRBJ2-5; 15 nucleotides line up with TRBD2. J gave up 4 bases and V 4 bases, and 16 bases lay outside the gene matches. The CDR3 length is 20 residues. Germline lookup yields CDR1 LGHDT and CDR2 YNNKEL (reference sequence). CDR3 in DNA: TGTGCCAGCAGCCCCACTCTACCGGGACTAGCGGGGGGCAGCCTAGAGACCCAGTACTTC. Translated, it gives CASSPTLPGLAGGSLETQYF.

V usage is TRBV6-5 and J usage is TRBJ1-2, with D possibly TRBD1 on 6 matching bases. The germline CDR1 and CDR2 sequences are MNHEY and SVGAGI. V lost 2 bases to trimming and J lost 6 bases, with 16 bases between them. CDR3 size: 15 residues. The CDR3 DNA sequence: TGTGCCAGCAGTTACCGCCCCCAGGGGAGGGATGGCTACACCTTC. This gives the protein CASSYRPQGRDGYTF.

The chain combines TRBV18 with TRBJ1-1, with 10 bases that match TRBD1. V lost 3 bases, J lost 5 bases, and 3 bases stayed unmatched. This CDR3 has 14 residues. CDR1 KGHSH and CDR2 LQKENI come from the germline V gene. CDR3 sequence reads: CASSPRTGGTEAFF. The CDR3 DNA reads TGTGCCAGCTCACCCCGGACAGGGGGGACTGAAGCTTTCTTT.

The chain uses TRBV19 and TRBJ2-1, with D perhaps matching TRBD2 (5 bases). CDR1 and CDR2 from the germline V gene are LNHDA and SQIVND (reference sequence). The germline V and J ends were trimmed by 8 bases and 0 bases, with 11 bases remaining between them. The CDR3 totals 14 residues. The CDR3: CASAGDSSYNEQFF. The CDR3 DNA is TGTGCCAGTGCCGGGGATAGCTCCTACAATGAGCAGTTCTTC.

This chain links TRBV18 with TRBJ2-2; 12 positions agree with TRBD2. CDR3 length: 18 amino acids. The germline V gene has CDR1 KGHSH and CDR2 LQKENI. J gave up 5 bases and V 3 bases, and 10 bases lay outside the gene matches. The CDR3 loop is CASSPTLTSGRRTGELFF. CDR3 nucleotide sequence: TGTGCCAGCTCACCCACCTTGACTAGCGGGAGAAGGACCGGGGAGCTGTTTTTT.

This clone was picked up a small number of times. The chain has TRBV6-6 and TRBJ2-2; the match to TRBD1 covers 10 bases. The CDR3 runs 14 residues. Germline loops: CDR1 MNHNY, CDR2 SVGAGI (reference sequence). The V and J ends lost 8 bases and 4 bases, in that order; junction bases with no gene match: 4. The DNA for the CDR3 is TGTGCCAGCGGGGGGACAGGGGCCACCGGGGAGCTGTTTTTT. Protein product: CASGGTGATGELFF.

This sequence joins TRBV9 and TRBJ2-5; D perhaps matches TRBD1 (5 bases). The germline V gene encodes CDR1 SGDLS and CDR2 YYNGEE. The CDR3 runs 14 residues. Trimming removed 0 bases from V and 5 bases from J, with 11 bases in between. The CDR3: CASSVGQGWETQYF. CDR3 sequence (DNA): TGTGCCAGCAGCGTAGGGCAGGGATGGGAGACCCAGTACTTC.

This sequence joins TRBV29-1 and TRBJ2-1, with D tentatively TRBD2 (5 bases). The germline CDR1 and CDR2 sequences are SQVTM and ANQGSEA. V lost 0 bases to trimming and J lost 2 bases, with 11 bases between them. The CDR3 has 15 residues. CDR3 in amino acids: CSVEDLRRAYNEQFF. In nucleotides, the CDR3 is TGCAGCGTTGAAGATCTTAGGCGGGCCTACAATGAGCAGTTCTTC.

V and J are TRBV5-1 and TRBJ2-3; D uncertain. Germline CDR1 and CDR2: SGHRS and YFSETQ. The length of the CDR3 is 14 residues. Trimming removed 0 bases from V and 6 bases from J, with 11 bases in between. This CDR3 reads CASSLDVLSDTQYF. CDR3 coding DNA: TGCGCCAGCAGCTTGGATGTTTTGTCTGATACGCAGTATTTT.